Presented here are 24 T cell receptor beta chains from one specimen sequenced in a study of T cell responses to AZD1222 COVID-19 vaccine. Clones were read by immunoSEQ multiplex PCR, and TCRdb kept only the in-frame ones, dropping some. This table holds some 150,000 clones, 90% found once. This specimen consisted of peripheral blood, obtained on day 0 of AZD1222 vaccination. The receptors originated from an adult in good health.

This chain connects TRBV7-9 to TRBJ2-3; no firm D call. V was trimmed by 3 bases and J by 0 bases, leaving 10 bases between them. The CDR3 length is 15 residues. Germline V gene sequence: CDR1 SEHNR, CDR2 FQNEAQ (reference sequence). In DNA, the CDR3 is TGTGCCAGCAGCTTCAGAGCAGCTAGCACAGATACGCAGTATTTT. Translation: CASSFRAASTDTQYF. The whole variable domain, remainder taken from reference TRBV7-9 and TRBJ2-3, is DTGVSQNPRHKITKRGQNVTFRCDPISEHNRLYWYRQTLGQGPEFLTYFQNEAQLEKSRLLSDRFSAERPKGSFSTLEIQRTEQGDSAMYLCASSFRAASTDTQYFGPGTRLTVL.

J is TRBJ2-7 and V is TRBV7-8, with D possibly matching TRBD2 (9 bases). Germline values: CDR1 SGHVS, CDR2 FQNEAQ. The CDR3 covers 15 residues. V shed 5 bases and J shed 1 base, with 15 bases lying between them. The CDR3 DNA sequence: TGTGCCAGCAGCCCTAGCGGGACAGGTTCCTACGAGCAGTACTTC. Amino acid sequence: CASSPSGTGSYEQYF.

V is TRBV14 and J is TRBJ1-1; tentative D call: TRBD1 (5 bases). The germline CDR1 and CDR2 sequences are SGHDN and FVKESK. This CDR3 has 13 residues. Deletions cut 2 bases from V and 4 bases from J, with 8 bases between. The CDR3 region is CASSQRDSTEAFF. The CDR3 nucleotides are TGTGCCAGCAGCCAACGGGACTCCACTGAAGCTTTCTTT.

There are a few counts of this clone. The chain joins TRBV19 to TRBJ1-5, with TRBD1 matching 9 bases. Trimming at V came to 7 bases and at J to 0 bases, leaving 10 bases not matched to a gene. This CDR3 is built from 17 residues. CDR1 and CDR2 (germline): LNHDA, SQIVND (reference sequence). CDR3 bases: TGTGCCAGTACCGGGACAGGGAAGGATAATAGCAATCAGCCCCAGCATTTT. Its protein is CASTGTGKDNSNQPQHF. The variable domain in full, completed from reference TRBV19 and TRBJ1-5, reads DGGITQSPKYLFRKEGQNVTLSCEQNLNHDAMYWYRQDPGQGLRLIYYSQIVNDFQKGDIAEGYSVSREKKESFPLTVTSAQKNPTAFYLCASTGTGKDNSNQPQHFGDGTRLSIL.

The rearrangement links TRBV30 to TRBJ2-5, with TRBD2 matching 7 bases. CDR1 and CDR2 from the germline V gene are GTSNPN and SVGIG (reference sequence). J gave up 5 bases and V 4 bases, and 13 bases lay outside the gene matches. The CDR3 extends over 15 amino acids. CDR3 coding DNA: TGTGCCTGGAACAACCCAAGCGGGATAGACGAGACCCAGTACTTC. It translates to CAWNNPSGIDETQYF.

The chain uses TRBV5-6 and TRBJ1-4, with D possibly TRBD1 on 5 matching bases. Trimming pared 4 bases from V and 2 bases from J, leaving 6 bases between. CDR3 size: 13 residues. Germline-derived CDR1 and CDR2 are SGHDT and YYEEEE. The CDR3 region is CASSQGTNEKLFF. As DNA, the CDR3 is TGTGCCAGCAGCCAGGGCACTAATGAAAAACTGTTTTTT. The variable domain in full, completed from reference TRBV5-6 and TRBJ1-4, reads DAGVTQSPTHLIKTRGQQVTLRCSPKSGHDTVSWYQQALGQGPQFIFQYYEEEERQRGNFPDRFSGHQFPNYSSELNVNALLLGDSALYLCASSQGTNEKLFFGSGTQLSVL.

This clone occurred once. Other DNA sequences in the same sample also yield this CDR3. The rearrangement uses TRBV18 and TRBJ1-3; no clear D. CDR1 is KGHSH, CDR2 LQKENI, per germline. V was pared by 3 bases and J by 4 bases, with 13 bases between. This CDR3 region has 15 residues. In nucleotides, the CDR3 is TGTGCCAGCTCACCGGTTCGGGATCGGGGAAACACCATATATTTT. Translated: CASSPVRDRGNTIYF.

The rearrangement links TRBV11-2 to TRBJ1-1; weak D call: TRBD1 (5 bases). Germline CDR1 and CDR2: SGHAT and FQNNGV. The V end lost 1 base, the J end lost 4 bases, and 10 bases lay between the germline ends. The CDR3 is 14 residues long. The DNA of the CDR3 is TGTGCCAGCAGCTTAGGAGGAAGGGGCACTGAAGCTTTCTTT. Translation: CASSLGGRGTEAFF.

The rearrangement joins TRBV2 to TRBJ2-4; D gene unclear. The CDR3 runs 16 residues. The germline CDR1 and CDR2 sequences are SNHLY and FYNNEI. V was shortened by 4 bases and J by 2 bases, with 15 bases between the two germline ends. Here the CDR3 DNA reads TGTGCCAGCAGTGGGGCAATCGGTGATTCCAAAAACATTCAGTACTTC. This codes for CASSGAIGDSKNIQYF. The entire variable domain, with the rest obtained from reference TRBV2 and TRBJ2-4, is as follows: EPEVTQTPSHQVTQMGQEVILRCVPISNHLYFYWYRQILGQKVEFLVSFYNNEISEKSEIFDDQFSVERPDGSNFTLKIRSTKLEDSAMYFCASSGAIGDSKNIQYFGAGTRLSVL.

The chain joins TRBV14 to TRBJ1-1, with a weak D call TRBD1 (5 bases). The CDR3 has 19 residues. V was cut by 1 base and J by 0 bases, with 21 bases left in between. Germline-derived CDR1 and CDR2 are SGHDN and FVKESK. CDR3 amino acids: CASSQALSAGLLMNTEAFF. The CDR3 DNA is TGTGCCAGCAGCCAAGCCCTCTCTGCAGGGCTTTTAATGAACACTGAAGCTTTCTTT.

V is TRBV10-3 and J is TRBJ2-3; tentative D call: TRBD1 (5 bases). The CDR3 is 12 residues long. V dropped 4 bases and J dropped 6 bases, with 8 bases sitting between them. Germline V gene sequence: CDR1 ENHRY, CDR2 SYGVKD. The CDR3 loop is CAISGRGDTQYF. The DNA for the CDR3 is TGTGCCATCAGTGGAAGGGGCGATACGCAGTATTTT.

The CDR3 reads CASSLQGAIYGYTF. The CDR3 DNA follows: TGTGCCAGCAGTCTCCAGGGAGCTATCTATGGCTACACCTTC. The chain links TRBV2 to TRBJ1-2; maybe TRBD1 (5 bases). In germline, CDR1 is SNHLY, CDR2 FYNNEI. The CDR3 consists of 14 residues. Trimming pared 5 bases from V and 4 bases from J, leaving 14 bases between.

By its share, this clone is medium-sized (0.01 to 0.1%). This chain joins TRBV7-6 and TRBJ2-7; no clear D. The CDR3 sequence is 13 residues long. In germline, CDR1 is SGHVS, CDR2 FNYEAQ. V lost 1 base to trimming and J lost 3 bases, with 7 bases between them. The CDR3 sequence: CASSLGPNYEQYF. CDR3 DNA sequence: TGTGCCAGCAGCTTAGGTCCGAACTACGAGCAGTACTTC.

This clone was seen a single time. The chain links TRBV9 to TRBJ2-3; TRBD2 matches 7 bases. Germline V lookup: CDR1 SGDLS, CDR2 YYNGEE. The CDR3 runs to 14 residues. Trimming took 0 bases from V and 6 from J; bases not matched to a gene: 4. The CDR3 reads CASSVGGLGDTQYF. The DNA for the CDR3 is TGTGCCAGCAGCGTAGGAGGACTAGGTGATACGCAGTATTTT.

The V gene is TRBV6-4, the J gene TRBJ2-1; D not resolved. The ends were cut back, 2 bases at V and 6 bases at J, with 8 bases in the middle. Germline V gene sequence: CDR1 MRHNA, CDR2 SNTAGT. The CDR3 is 13 amino acids. This CDR3 reads CASSDEVGNEQFF. The CDR3 bases are TGTGCCAGCAGTGACGAAGTAGGCAATGAGCAGTTCTTC.

The chain couples TRBV6-2 or TRBV6-3 to TRBJ2-7, with no clear D. The ends were cut back, 1 base at V and 3 bases at J, with 10 bases in the middle. Germline CDR1 is MNHEY and CDR2 is SVGEGT. This CDR3 has 14 residues. For the CDR3, the DNA is TGTGCCAGCAGTTACTTAGGCAGAGACTACGAGCAGTACTTC. It translates to CASSYLGRDYEQYF.

This clone was detected only once. This chain uses TRBV4-1 with TRBJ2-1; TRBD1 might be the D (5 bases). The V gene lost 0 bases and the J gene lost 7 bases, with 10 bases spanning the gap. The germline CDR1 and CDR2 sequences are MGHRA and YSYEKL. This CDR3 contains 14 residues. CDR3 DNA sequence: TGCGCCAGCAGCCAAGACAGGGCTCGGAATGAGCAGTTCTTC. It codes for CASSQDRARNEQFF.

This chain connects TRBV30 to TRBJ1-5, with D unresolved. The germline V gene has CDR1 GTSNPN and CDR2 SVGIG (reference sequence). The CDR3 is 13 residues long. The V end lost 2 bases, the J end lost 3 bases, and 8 bases lay between the germline ends. CDR3 sequence (DNA): TGTGCCTGGAGTAGCTCCCCCAATCAGCCCCAGCATTTT. This sequence encodes CAWSSSPNQPQHF.

This rearrangement joins TRBV25-1 to TRBJ1-3; no clear D. V was trimmed by 3 bases and J by 0 bases, leaving 15 bases between them. There are 17 residues in the CDR3. Germline V gene lookup returns CDR1 MGHDK and CDR2 SYGVNS. The CDR3 sequence: CASSEPGELLSGNTIYF. CDR3 in DNA: TGTGCCAGCAGTGAGCCCGGGGAGTTACTCTCTGGAAACACCATATATTTT.

The rearrangement links TRBV5-8 to TRBJ1-6; the D is unclear. Germline-derived CDR1 and CDR2 are SGHTS and YDEGEE. V gave up 1 base and J gave up 6 bases, with 5 bases separating them. CDR3 length: 13 amino acids. As DNA, the CDR3 is TGTGCCAGCAGCTTGTGGTCTAATTCACCCCTCCACTTT. Translated, it gives CASSLWSNSPLHF.

The chain uses TRBV19 and TRBJ1-1; TRBD1 might be the D (5 bases). The V gene's germline CDR1 is LNHDA and CDR2 SQIVND (reference sequence). V lost 4 bases to trimming and J lost 3 bases, with 9 bases between them. CDR3 size: 13 residues. This chain's CDR3 is CASSSRGDTEAFF. CDR3 sequence (DNA): TGTGCCAGTAGTAGCCGGGGCGACACTGAAGCTTTCTTT.

The genes are TRBV9 and TRBJ2-3; D may be TRBD2 (5 bases). The V and J ends lost 0 bases and 2 bases respectively, with 10 bases between them. This CDR3 spans 15 amino acids. CDR1 and CDR2 from the germline V gene are SGDLS and YYNGEE. The CDR3 region has the DNA TGTGCCAGCAGCGTAGGTGGACTGCTCACAGATACGCAGTATTTT. Translating it yields CASSVGGLLTDTQYF.

The chain joins TRBV28 to TRBJ2-2; D perhaps matches TRBD2 (6 bases). The CDR3 is 17 amino acids. Trimming cost V 2 bases and J 5 bases, with 18 bases left between them. Per the germline V gene, CDR1 is MDHEN and CDR2 is SYDVKM. Written as DNA, the CDR3 is TGTGCCAGCAGTTTAGAACGGGGACTGCCCGAAACCGGGGAGCTGTTTTTT. Protein: CASSLERGLPETGELFF. The full variable domain, completed using reference TRBV28 and TRBJ2-2, is DVKVTQSSRYLVKRTGEKVFLECVQDMDHENMFWYRQDPGLGLRLIYFSYDVKMKEKGDIPEGYSVSREKKERFSLILESASTNQTSMYLCASSLERGLPETGELFFGEGSRLTVL.

V usage is TRBV6-4 and J usage is TRBJ2-2, with D possibly matching TRBD1 (6 bases). Trimming cost V 3 bases and J 5 bases, with 10 bases left between them. Germline values: CDR1 MRHNA, CDR2 SNTAGT. This CDR3 spans 14 amino acids. The CDR3 protein is CASSEQGGTGELFF. The CDR3 nucleotides read TGTGCCAGCAGTGAACAGGGCGGAACCGGGGAGCTGTTTTTT.